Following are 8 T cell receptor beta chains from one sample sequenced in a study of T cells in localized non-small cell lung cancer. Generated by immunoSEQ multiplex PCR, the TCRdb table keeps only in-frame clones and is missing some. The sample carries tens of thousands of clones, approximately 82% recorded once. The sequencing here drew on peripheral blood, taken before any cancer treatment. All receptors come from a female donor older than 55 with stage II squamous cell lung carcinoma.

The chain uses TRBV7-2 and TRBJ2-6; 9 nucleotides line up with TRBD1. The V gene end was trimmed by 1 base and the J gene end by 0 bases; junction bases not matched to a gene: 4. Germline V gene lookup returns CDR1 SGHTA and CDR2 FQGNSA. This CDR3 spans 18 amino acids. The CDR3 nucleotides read TGTGCCAGCAGCTTAGGGGACAGGGTAAACTCTGGGGCCAACGTCCTGACTTTC. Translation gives CASSLGDRVNSGANVLTF.

The CDR3, as DNA: TGTGCCAGCAGCTTAGATGGAGGACTAGCGGGAAATGAGCAGTTCTTC. Encoded protein: CASSLDGGLAGNEQFF. V and J are TRBV11-2 and TRBJ2-1; 12 positions match TRBD2. The CDR3 has 16 amino acids. CDR1 SGHAT and CDR2 FQNNGV come from the germline V gene. V was clipped by 0 bases and J by 7 bases; unmatched bases: 4. Full variable domain (rest looked up from reference TRBV11-2 and TRBJ2-1): EAGVAQSPRYKIIEKRQSVAFWCNPISGHATLYWYQQILGQGPKLLIQFQNNGVVDDSQLPKDRFSAERLKGVDSTLKIQPAKLEDSAVYLCASSLDGGLAGNEQFFGPGTRLTVL.

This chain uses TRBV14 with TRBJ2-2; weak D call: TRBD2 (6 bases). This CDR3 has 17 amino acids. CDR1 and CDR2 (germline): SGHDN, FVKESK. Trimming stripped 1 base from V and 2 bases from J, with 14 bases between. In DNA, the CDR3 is TGTGCCAGCAGCCAAGGGGTGACTAGTACTAACACCGGGGAGCTGTTTTTT. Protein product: CASSQGVTSTNTGELFF.

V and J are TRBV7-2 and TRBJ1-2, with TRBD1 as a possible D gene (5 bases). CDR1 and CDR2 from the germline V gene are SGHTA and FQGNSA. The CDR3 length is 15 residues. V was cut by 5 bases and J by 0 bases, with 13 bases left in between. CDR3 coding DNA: TGTGCCAGCAGCCAACTACAGGCGTCTAACTATGGCTACACCTTC. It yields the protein CASSQLQASNYGYTF.

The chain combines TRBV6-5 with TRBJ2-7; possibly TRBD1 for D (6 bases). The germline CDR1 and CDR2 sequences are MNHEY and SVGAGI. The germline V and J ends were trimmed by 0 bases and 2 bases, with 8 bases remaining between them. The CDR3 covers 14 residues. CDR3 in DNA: TGTGCCAGCAGTTACTCGGACAGAACCTACGAGCAGTACTTC. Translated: CASSYSDRTYEQYF.

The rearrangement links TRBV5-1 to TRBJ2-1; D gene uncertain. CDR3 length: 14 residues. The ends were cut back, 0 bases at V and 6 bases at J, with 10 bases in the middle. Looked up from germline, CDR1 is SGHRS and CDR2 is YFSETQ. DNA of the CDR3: TGCGCCAGCAGCTTGGGATATTTAGCCAATGAGCAGTTCTTC. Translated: CASSLGYLANEQFF.

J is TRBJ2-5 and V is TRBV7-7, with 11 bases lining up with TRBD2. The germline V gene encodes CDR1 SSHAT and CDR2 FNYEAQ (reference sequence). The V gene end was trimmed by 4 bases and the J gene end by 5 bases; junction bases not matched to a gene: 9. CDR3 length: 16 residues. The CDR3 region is CASSSFSGGALETQYF. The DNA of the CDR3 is TGTGCCAGCAGCTCCTTTAGCGGGGGGGCCCTGGAGACCCAGTACTTC.

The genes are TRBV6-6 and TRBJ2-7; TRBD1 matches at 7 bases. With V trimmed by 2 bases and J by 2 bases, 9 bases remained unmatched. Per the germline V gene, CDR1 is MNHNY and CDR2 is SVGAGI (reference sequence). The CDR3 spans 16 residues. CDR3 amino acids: CASSYSLGTEAYEQYF. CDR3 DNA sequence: TGTGCCAGCAGTTACAGCCTCGGGACAGAAGCCTACGAGCAGTACTTC.